This TCR beta chain was captured by sequencing in a study of T-cell reconstitution after alpha-beta-depleted transplantation in children. Library preparation (for TCRbeta) was performed with unique molecular identifiers. TCRdb reprocessed the PCR reads with MiXCR, giving one entry per CDR3 protein. Of about 16,000 distinct CDR3 sequences in the sample, around 5% were seen once. This CDR3 spans 15 amino acids. Germline-derived CDR1 and CDR2 are LNHNV and YYDKDF (reference sequence). The ends were cut back, 5 bases at V and 5 bases at J, with 15 bases in the middle. Points from the study as a whole: Counts and diversity of T cells one year after transplant came mostly from newly produced T cells. Reportedly, roughly two months post-transplant, alpha-beta T cells arose from several hundred expanded graft clones. Several patients had high TCRbeta diversity at day 60; it came from surviving recipient T cells and thymic progenitors.

This clonotype rates as medium-sized. What it binds is unknown. V and J are TRBV15 and TRBJ1-4; D gene ambiguous. The TCR comes from a boy under 18 with acute lymphoblastic leukemia, due to receive a stem cell transplant. Sequenced here: PBMCs, sampled before TCRalphabeta/CD19-depleted stem cell transplant. The CDR3 loop reads CATSPEDAGNEKLFF. The CDR3 DNA follows: TGTGCCACCAGCCCAGAGGACGCGGGGAATGAAAAACTGTTTTTT. The variable domain in full, with the rest retrieved from reference TRBV15 and TRBJ1-4, is DAMVIQNPRYQVTQFGKPVTLSCSQTLNHNVMYWYQQKSSQAPKLLFHYYDKDFNNEADTPDNFQSRRPNTSFCFLDIRSPGLGDTAMYLCATSPEDAGNEKLFFGSGTQLSVL.